This T cell receptor (beta chain) is drawn from a study of blood T cell repertoires in COVID-19. Profiling relied on immunoSEQ multiplex PCR, and the TCRdb table lists in-frame clones only, not all of them. The sample carries 98,000 or so clones, 75% to 95% recorded once. Per germline, CDR1 SGDLS and CDR2 YYNGEE. V lost 4 bases to trimming and J lost 3 bases, with 13 bases between them. The CDR3 totals 14 residues. The TCR originated in a human donor in a cohort sampled during active COVID-19. Specimen: peripheral blood. The chain has TRBV9 and TRBJ1-1, with D possibly being TRBD1 (5 bases). Here the CDR3 reads CASSTRPGDTEAFF. The DNA for the CDR3 is TGTGCCAGCAGCACGCGACCGGGGGACACTGAAGCTTTCTTT.